This paragraph covers one T cell receptor beta chain sequence. The antigen this receptor binds is unknown. Per-base quality was not reported, and no clone a single base away is much larger than it. The data derive from a study of technical replicates of blood from several donors (dated by TCRdb to between 2016 and 2019). Relative to germline, V is 3 bases shorter and J is 3 bases shorter, with 6 bases between their ends. From cysteine to phenylalanine, the CDR3 is 12 amino acids long. The CDR3 DNA has 36 bases and is translated from base 1. The germline V gene provides CDR1 MDHEN and CDR2 SYDVKM. Preparation of the library involved the immunoSEQ multiplex PCR assay. The table comes from immuneACCESS by way of TCRdb, which keeps in-frame sequences with V and J called. Part of the clones is missing from these tables; in studies checked, under half for an unresolved V gene and the rest for unknown reasons. This sample lists tens of thousands of clones; about 91% were detected once. The leading ten clones occupy about 0.4% of the sample.

Sequenced: T cells isolated from PBMCs. The sequence is built from TRBV28 and TRBJ2-7, with the D segment identity uncertain. This receptor was obtained from a human donor in good health. CDR3 protein: CASSFSGYEQYF. The DNA reads as follows: TGTGCCAGCAGTTTTAGTGGCTACGAGCAGTACTTC.